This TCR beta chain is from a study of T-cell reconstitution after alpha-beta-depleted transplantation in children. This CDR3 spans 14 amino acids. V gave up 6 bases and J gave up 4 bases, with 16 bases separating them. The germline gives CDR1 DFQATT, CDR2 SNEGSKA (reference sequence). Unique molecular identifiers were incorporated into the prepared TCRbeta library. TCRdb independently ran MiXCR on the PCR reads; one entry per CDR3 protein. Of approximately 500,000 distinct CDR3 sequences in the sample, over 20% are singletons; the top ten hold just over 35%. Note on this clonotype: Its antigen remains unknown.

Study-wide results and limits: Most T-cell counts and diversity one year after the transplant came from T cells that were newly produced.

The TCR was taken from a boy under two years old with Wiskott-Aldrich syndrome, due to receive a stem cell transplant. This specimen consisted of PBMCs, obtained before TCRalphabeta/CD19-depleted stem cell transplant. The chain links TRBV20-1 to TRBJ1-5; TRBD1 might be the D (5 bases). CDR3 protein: CSASGAAGNQPQHF. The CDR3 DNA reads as TGCAGTGCCAGTGGGGCGGCAGGGAATCAGCCCCAGCATTTT.